Below are 11 T cell receptor beta chains sequenced from a single sample in a study of cytomegalovirus exposure and HLA in healthy donors. PCR employed 60 Vbeta and 13 Jbeta primers. The method was immunoSEQ multiplex PCR; TCRdb's version includes in-frame clones alone and lacks a portion of them. The sample carries over 95,000 clones, about 80% recorded once. Sequencing was carried out using PBMCs. The receptors originated from a woman between 35 and 50 years old in good health and CMV-seropositive.

This clone appeared a few times. The V and J genes are TRBV30 and TRBJ1-5; D is unclear. CDR1 and CDR2 from the germline V gene are GTSNPN and SVGIG (reference sequence). This CDR3 comprises 15 residues. V was trimmed by 0 bases and J by 2 bases, leaving 11 bases between them. CDR3 loop: CAWSVRGQGNQPQHF. The CDR3 DNA reads TGTGCCTGGAGTGTACGTGGGCAGGGCAATCAGCCCCAGCATTTT.

This clone came up a few times. This chain uses TRBV18 with TRBJ2-7, with D possibly TRBD2 on 6 matching bases. CDR1 and CDR2 from the germline V gene are KGHSH and LQKENI. CDR3 size: 15 residues. The V end was cut by 2 bases, the J end by 2 bases, with 13 bases between. This CDR3 is CASSPNPGGAYEQYF. The CDR3 DNA is TGTGCCAGCTCACCAAATCCTGGAGGGGCCTACGAGCAGTACTTC.

For this clone: Other DNA sequences from this sample encode an identical CDR3 as well. This chain connects TRBV11-2 to TRBJ2-3, with D perhaps matching TRBD2 (5 bases). The CDR3 is 12 amino acids. Germline V gene lookup returns CDR1 SGHAT and CDR2 FQNNGV. V lost 5 bases, J lost 3 bases, and 6 bases lay in between. The CDR3 sequence is CASSRGTDTQYF. CDR3 in DNA: TGTGCCAGCAGCCGAGGGACAGATACGCAGTATTTT.

In its sample, this clone was seen once. The chain is built from TRBV7-2 and TRBJ1-3; D call uncertain. From germline, CDR1 is SGHTA and CDR2 FQGNSA. The CDR3 covers 13 residues. V lost 5 bases and J lost 0, with 5 bases in between. CDR3 in amino acids: CASSPSSGNTIYF. DNA of the CDR3: TGTGCCAGCAGCCCCTCCTCTGGAAACACCATATATTTT.

V and J are TRBV7-7 and TRBJ2-5; D might be TRBD1 (6 bases). Per the germline V gene, CDR1 is SSHAT and CDR2 is FNYEAQ (reference sequence). The CDR3 has 14 residues. Trimming took off 1 base at V and 7 bases at J, with 13 bases between the two ends. The CDR3 bases are TGTGCCAGCAGCTTAGGGCAGGGGATATGGACCCAGTACTTC. This sequence encodes CASSLGQGIWTQYF. Using reference TRBV7-7 and TRBJ2-5 for the parts outside the CDR3, the full variable domain is GAGVSQSPRYKVTKRGQDVTLRCDPISSHATLYWYQQALGQGPEFLTYFNYEAQPDKSGLPSDRFSAERPEGSISTLTIQRTEQRDSAMYRCASSLGQGIWTQYFGPGTRLLVL.

The chain recombines TRBV7-2 with TRBJ1-1; 7 bases match TRBD1. The V gene end was trimmed by 2 bases and the J gene end by 3 bases; junction bases not matched to a gene: 15. CDR1 and CDR2 from the germline V gene are SGHTA and FQGNSA. The CDR3 runs 18 residues. The CDR3 nucleotides are TGTGCCAGCAGCTTACGGACAGGCTCGCTGTTAGATTACACTGAAGCTTTCTTT. Translation: CASSLRTGSLLDYTEAFF.

The chain joins TRBV7-2 to TRBJ2-2, with 10 positions matching TRBD2. Germline V CDR1 and CDR2: SGHTA, FQGNSA. J was trimmed by 5 bases and V by 8 bases; bases with no gene match: 5. The CDR3 length is 14 residues. The CDR3 DNA follows: TGTGCCAGCTCCGTAGCGGGGGGTACCGGGGAGCTGTTTTTT. Amino acids: CASSVAGGTGELFF.

The chain has TRBV4-1 and TRBJ1-2; no clear D gene. CDR3 size: 14 residues. Germline CDR1 is MGHRA and CDR2 is YSYEKL. V was clipped by 0 bases and J by 6 bases, with 11 bases between them. This CDR3 reads CASSQDPLRDGYTF. The CDR3 region has the DNA TGCGCCAGCAGCCAAGACCCGTTGCGGGATGGCTACACCTTC.

This clone occurred a few times. The rearrangement uses TRBV5-1 and TRBJ1-4, with D maybe TRBD1 (5 bases). Germline V CDR1 and CDR2: SGHRS, YFSETQ. Trimming removed 10 bases from V and 8 bases from J, with 9 bases in between. The CDR3 runs to 10 residues. The DNA for the CDR3 is TGCGCCGTCGGGGGGGAAAAACTGTTTTTT. This translates into CAVGGEKLFF.

This clone was seen only a few times. The chain has TRBV6-4 and TRBJ2-2; D perhaps matches TRBD2 (5 bases). Germline assignment: CDR1 MRHNA and CDR2 SNTAGT. Trimming took 4 bases from V and 5 from J, leaving 11 bases between them. The CDR3 has 14 amino acids. The CDR3 reads CASSAEDGTGELFF. CDR3 coding DNA: TGTGCCAGCAGTGCGGAGGATGGGACCGGGGAGCTGTTTTTT.

This clone was seen once. J is TRBJ1-4 and V is TRBV2, with 8 bases aligning to TRBD1. The V gene end was trimmed by 3 bases and the J gene end by 8 bases; junction bases not matched to a gene: 5. The CDR3 is 14 residues long. Germline V lookup: CDR1 SNHLY, CDR2 FYNNEI. DNA for the CDR3: TGTGCCAGCAGTGACAGGACAGGGTGGGAAAAACTGTTTTTT. Amino acid sequence: CASSDRTGWEKLFF.